The 32 T cell receptor beta chains below come from one sample, sequenced in a study of cytomegalovirus exposure and HLA in healthy donors (TCRdb year 2017). Library creation used the immunoSEQ multiplex PCR assay. For the multiplex PCR, a mixture combining 60 forward primers for TCR Vbeta segments and 13 reverse primers for TCR Jbeta segments was used. As stored in TCRdb, this immuneACCESS dataset retains in-frame rearrangements with V and J assigned. A fraction of the clones does not appear; measured against another copy, unresolved V genes explain less than half of the discrepancy, and the remainder lacks a known reason. For this sample there are roughly 100,000 clones; approximately 11% appear just once. The ten largest account for 16% of the sample. Sequenced sample: PBMCs. These receptors were obtained from a man aged 35 to 55 in good health and CMV-seropositive.

This clone was counted a few times. This chain joins TRBV19 and TRBJ1-5; 7 bases fit TRBD1. The CDR3 covers 12 residues. The V and J ends lost 10 bases and 5 bases, in that order; junction bases with no gene match: 5. CDR1 LNHDA and CDR2 SQIVND come from the germline V gene (reference sequence). CDR3 residues: CATTQGDQPQHF. The DNA of the CDR3 is TGTGCCACTACCCAGGGGGATCAGCCCCAGCATTTT. Full variable domain (missing parts from reference TRBV19 and TRBJ1-5): DGGITQSPKYLFRKEGQNVTLSCEQNLNHDAMYWYRQDPGQGLRLIYYSQIVNDFQKGDIAEGYSVSREKKESFPLTVTSAQKNPTAFYLCATTQGDQPQHFGDGTRLSIL.

CDR3: CSVPGTRVVEQYF. CDR3 in DNA: TGCAGCGTTCCCGGGACTAGAGTTGTGGAGCAGTACTTC. V gene TRBV29-1 combines with J gene TRBJ2-7, with 8 bases fitting TRBD2. With V trimmed by 5 bases and J by 7 bases, 10 bases remained unmatched. The germline V gene encodes CDR1 SQVTM and CDR2 ANQGSEA. The CDR3 length is 13 residues.

The table lists this clone with a few counts. The chain joins TRBV7-3 to TRBJ2-3, with a tentative D call TRBD1 (5 bases). The germline V gene has CDR1 SGHTA and CDR2 FQGTGA. V was pared by 3 bases and J by 3 bases, with 19 bases between. The CDR3 runs to 17 residues. The CDR3 loop reads CASSLRVDSDGTDTQYF. The CDR3 DNA reads as TGTGCCAGCAGCTTGAGAGTTGACAGCGACGGAACAGATACGCAGTATTTT.

This clone has only a few counts. The V gene is TRBV6-1, the J gene TRBJ2-5; tentative D call: TRBD1 (5 bases). Germline loops: CDR1 MNHNS, CDR2 SASEGT. Between the trimmed V and J ends, which lost 5 bases and 4 bases, there was a span of 8 bases. This CDR3 comprises 12 residues. The CDR3 region is CASSSRGETQYF. Written as DNA, the CDR3 is TGTGCCAGCAGTTCTAGGGGAGAGACCCAGTACTTC.

The CDR3 is CASSQDDWTYNEQFF. The CDR3 bases are TGCGCCAGCAGCCAGGATGATTGGACTTACAATGAGCAGTTCTTC. The chain employs TRBV4-1 and TRBJ2-1; weak D call: TRBD2 (5 bases). This CDR3 comprises 15 residues. Germline assignment: CDR1 MGHRA and CDR2 YSYEKL. Trimming left V 3 bases short and J 4 bases short, with 13 bases between.

In its sample, this clone was seen a few times. The CDR3 loop is CASSPYRGRPYGYTF. The CDR3 DNA reads as TGTGCCAGCAGCCCGTACAGGGGGCGTCCTTATGGCTACACCTTC. This sequence joins TRBV7-2 and TRBJ1-2; 9 bases are a match to TRBD1. With V trimmed by 5 bases and J by 5 bases, 9 bases remained unmatched. Germline CDR1 reads SGHTA; CDR2 reads FQGNSA. This CDR3 is 15 amino acids long.

CDR3 loop: CASSPGRGPSYEQYF. CDR3 DNA: TGTGCCAGCAGCCCGGGCAGGGGCCCCTCCTACGAGCAGTACTTC. The chain is built from TRBV6-6 and TRBJ2-7, with D possibly matching TRBD1 (6 bases). The V end was cut by 6 bases, the J end by 0 bases, with 15 bases between. The CDR3 is made up of 15 amino acids. The germline gives CDR1 MNHNY, CDR2 SVGAGI (reference sequence).

The table lists this clone with a few counts. This sequence joins TRBV28 and TRBJ1-5; tentative D call: TRBD1 (6 bases). This CDR3 has 15 amino acids. With 5 bases removed from V and 0 bases from J, the gap between germline ends came to 11 bases. Germline-derived CDR1 and CDR2 are MDHEN and SYDVKM. CDR3 protein: CASSRGTPSNQPQHF. The CDR3 DNA reads as TGTGCCAGCAGTAGGGGGACACCTAGCAATCAGCCCCAGCATTTT.

This clone was found a few times. CDR3 protein: CASSMTSGEETQYF. CDR3 nucleotides: TGCGCCAGCAGCATGACTAGCGGAGAAGAGACCCAGTACTTC. The J gene is TRBJ2-5, the V gene TRBV5-1; 9 bases are shared with TRBD2. The CDR3 is made up of 14 amino acids. Germline trimming cut 4 bases from V and 3 bases from J; bases unmatched to any gene: 4. Germline assignment: CDR1 SGHRS and CDR2 YFSETQ.

This clone turned up a few times. The V and J genes are TRBV5-1 and TRBJ2-3, with 8 bases identical to TRBD1. With 0 bases clipped from V and 3 bases from J, the junction kept 3 bases outside the gene matches. The CDR3 spans 15 residues. Germline V gene lookup returns CDR1 SGHRS and CDR2 YFSETQ. The CDR3 loop is CASSLAGQETDTQYF. The DNA of the CDR3 is TGCGCCAGCAGCTTGGCGGGACAGGAAACAGATACGCAGTATTTT.

This clone appeared a few times. This chain joins TRBV10-3 and TRBJ1-1; TRBD1 might be the D (5 bases). Deletions cut 11 bases from V and 1 base from J, with 14 bases between. This CDR3 has 13 amino acids. In germline, CDR1 is ENHRY, CDR2 SYGVKD. CDR3 sequence reads: CAYSDTQNTEAFF. The CDR3 coding sequence is TGTGCCTACTCGGACACCCAGAACACTGAAGCTTTCTTT.

This clone was seen a few times. The chain combines TRBV18 with TRBJ2-5, with D maybe TRBD1 (5 bases). The CDR3 consists of 13 residues. The germline V gene has CDR1 KGHSH and CDR2 LQKENI. The germline V and J ends were trimmed by 0 bases and 4 bases, with 6 bases remaining between them. CDR3 sequence: CASSPPGRETQYF. The DNA for the CDR3 is TGTGCCAGCTCACCACCGGGGCGAGAGACCCAGTACTTC.

V and J are TRBV28 and TRBJ1-3; TRBD1 matches 9 bases. The V segment lost 5 bases and the J segment 2 bases; nucleotides outside the gene matches: 4. The CDR3 spans 15 residues. Germline CDR1 is MDHEN and CDR2 is SYDVKM. CDR3 coding DNA: TGTGCCAGCAGTCCGGGACAGGGAACTGGAAACACCATATATTTT. Its translation is CASSPGQGTGNTIYF.

The genes are TRBV18 and TRBJ2-7; 10 bases are shared with TRBD1. V was clipped by 3 bases and J by 4 bases; unmatched bases: 6. This CDR3 has 15 residues. Germline CDR1 reads KGHSH; CDR2 reads LQKENI. The CDR3 loop reads CASSPAGDRGYEQYF. The CDR3 region has the DNA TGTGCCAGCTCACCGGCCGGGGACAGGGGATACGAGCAGTACTTC.

There are a few counts of this clone. The rearrangement uses TRBV5-6 and TRBJ2-7; possibly TRBD1 for D (6 bases). V lost 4 bases to trimming and J lost 3 bases, with 11 bases between them. The germline V gene has CDR1 SGHDT and CDR2 YYEEEE. The CDR3 covers 13 residues. CDR3 sequence: CASSLTGNYEQYF. In nucleotides, the CDR3 is TGTGCCAGCAGCCTAACAGGGAACTACGAGCAGTACTTC. Using reference TRBV5-6 and TRBJ2-7 for the parts outside the CDR3, the full variable domain is DAGVTQSPTHLIKTRGQQVTLRCSPKSGHDTVSWYQQALGQGPQFIFQYYEEEERQRGNFPDRFSGHQFPNYSSELNVNALLLGDSALYLCASSLTGNYEQYFGPGTRLTVT.

The V gene is TRBV29-1, the J gene TRBJ2-2; 11 bases fit TRBD1. Trimming at V came to 3 bases and at J to 1 base, leaving 19 bases not matched to a gene. Germline V lookup: CDR1 SQVTM, CDR2 ANQGSEA. This CDR3 region has 21 residues. The CDR3 bases are TGCAGCGTTGACGGTAGACCTAAGGGAGGGACAGGGGGTATGAACACCGGGGAGCTGTTTTTT. This codes for CSVDGRPKGGTGGMNTGELFF.

V usage is TRBV6-1 and J usage is TRBJ2-1, with TRBD2 identical over 9 bases. With 5 bases clipped from V and 3 bases from J, the junction kept 2 bases outside the gene matches. CDR3 length: 14 residues. Germline-derived CDR1 and CDR2 are MNHNS and SASEGT. The CDR3 DNA follows: TGTGCCAGCAGTCGGACTAGCGTCTACAATGAGCAGTTCTTC. Its translation is CASSRTSVYNEQFF.

This clone has a handful of counts. V and J are TRBV5-4 and TRBJ2-2; 7 bases are a match to TRBD1. In germline, CDR1 is SGHNT, CDR2 YYREEE (reference sequence). This CDR3 region has 15 residues. Trimming took 4 bases from V and 4 from J; bases not matched to a gene: 7. CDR3 sequence reads: CASSARSGGTGELFF. CDR3 in DNA: TGTGCCAGCAGCGCTCGATCAGGGGGCACCGGGGAGCTGTTTTTT.

The sample holds a few counts of this clone. The chain carries TRBV19 and TRBJ1-5, with D possibly being TRBD1 (6 bases). Trimming cost V 3 bases and J 0 bases, with 12 bases left between them. CDR3 length equals 16 residues. CDR1 is LNHDA and CDR2 is SQIVND in the germline V gene (reference sequence). The DNA for the CDR3 is TGTGCCAGTAGTATTATAAGGGACATTAGCAATCAGCCCCAGCATTTT. Translated: CASSIIRDISNQPQHF.

The V call is TRBV25-1, the J call TRBJ2-7, with 14 bases that match TRBD2. The CDR3 has 14 residues. CDR1 and CDR2 from the germline V gene are MGHDK and SYGVNS. The trim removed 6 bases at V and 7 bases at J, leaving 5 bases unmatched. The CDR3 protein is CASRPGLAGVEQYF. As DNA, the CDR3 is TGTGCCAGCAGACCGGGACTAGCGGGAGTAGAGCAGTACTTC.

The rearrangement links TRBV27 to TRBJ1-3; the D gene is possibly TRBD1 (6 bases). In germline, CDR1 is MNHEY, CDR2 SMNVEV (reference sequence). The CDR3 is made up of 14 amino acids. The V end was cut by 6 bases, the J end by 3 bases, with 12 bases between. The CDR3 nucleotides read TGTGCCAGCAGACAGGGTTCGGGTGGAAACACCATATATTTT. It specifies CASRQGSGGNTIYF.

The V and J genes are TRBV5-4 and TRBJ2-1; 15 bases align to TRBD2. The junction had 9 bases not matched to a gene; V was cut back by 4 bases and J by 10 bases. The CDR3 is made up of 16 amino acids. The germline V gene has CDR1 SGHNT and CDR2 YYREEE (reference sequence). The CDR3 nucleotides are TGTGCCAGCAGCCTGCCCGGGACTAGCGGGAGGAGCGAGCAGTTCTTC. This gives the protein CASSLPGTSGRSEQFF.

This clone was seen only a few times. The chain employs TRBV2 and TRBJ2-7; D perhaps matches TRBD2 (5 bases). With 7 bases removed from V and 0 bases from J, the gap between germline ends came to 13 bases. Germline values: CDR1 SNHLY, CDR2 FYNNEI. The CDR3 has 14 amino acids. The DNA for the CDR3 is TGTGCCAGCAAGGGAGAAATAAGCTCCTACGAGCAGTACTTC. Its protein is CASKGEISSYEQYF.

V is TRBV27 and J is TRBJ2-7, with D perhaps matching TRBD2 (5 bases). The CDR3 is 13 residues long. Germline CDR1 MNHEY, CDR2 SMNVEV (reference sequence). V shed 4 bases and J shed 5 bases, with 12 bases lying between them. The CDR3 sequence is CASSSYRGNEQYF. In nucleotides, the CDR3 is TGTGCCAGCAGTTCCTACCGGGGTAACGAGCAGTACTTC.

Only a few counts were recorded for this clone. CDR3 DNA sequence: TGTGCCAGCAGTGAAGTACAGGTGAACACTGAAGCTTTCTTT. As protein: CASSEVQVNTEAFF. This chain uses TRBV6-1 with TRBJ1-1; D might be TRBD1 (5 bases). CDR3 length equals 14 residues. Germline V gene lookup returns CDR1 MNHNS and CDR2 SASEGT. With 1 base removed from V and 0 bases from J, the gap between germline ends came to 6 bases.

This clone occurred a few times. The CDR3: CASSALAGVPEEQYF. The CDR3 DNA reads as TGTGCCAGCAGTGCGTTAGCGGGAGTTCCTGAGGAGCAGTACTTC. The chain employs TRBV6-1 and TRBJ2-7, with 9 bases that match TRBD2. CDR3 length: 15 residues. Germline V gene sequence: CDR1 MNHNS, CDR2 SASEGT. V was pared by 4 bases and J by 7 bases, with 11 bases of the junction left unmatched.

In its sample, this clone was seen a few times. The chain is built from TRBV28 and TRBJ2-7; 7 nucleotides match TRBD2. CDR3 size: 14 residues. Germline loops: CDR1 MDHEN, CDR2 SYDVKM. The V and J ends lost 6 bases and 0 bases, in that order; junction bases with no gene match: 5. The CDR3 spells CASRVGGSSYEQYF. The CDR3 nucleotides are TGTGCCAGCAGGGTCGGGGGGAGCTCCTACGAGCAGTACTTC.

This sequence joins TRBV18 and TRBJ2-7; TRBD1 matches 7 bases. The CDR3 has 14 amino acids. The germline CDR1 and CDR2 sequences are KGHSH and LQKENI. Losses at the gene ends were 0 bases for V and 3 bases for J; bases not matched to a gene: 2. The CDR3 coding sequence is TGTGCCAGCTCACCACCGGGGACAGTCTACGAGCAGTACTTC. Translating gives CASSPPGTVYEQYF.

This clone occurred a few times. The chain links TRBV6-1 to TRBJ1-5; TRBD1 matches at 9 bases. CDR3 size: 16 residues. V shed 2 bases, J shed 4 bases, and the junction held 6 bases outside the gene matches. Per the germline V gene, CDR1 is MNHNS and CDR2 is SASEGT. CDR3 coding DNA: TGTGCCAGCAGTGAACGGGCCGGGACAGGGAATCAGCCCCAGCATTTT. It translates to CASSERAGTGNQPQHF.

The chain recombines TRBV5-1 with TRBJ2-5; 7 bases map to TRBD2. CDR3 length: 15 residues. The germline V gene encodes CDR1 SGHRS and CDR2 YFSETQ. The ends lost 2 bases at V and 5 bases at J; junction bases unmatched: 9. The CDR3 protein is CASSLGAGEPETQYF. The CDR3 nucleotides are TGCGCCAGCAGCTTAGGGGCGGGAGAGCCCGAGACCCAGTACTTC.

The chain joins TRBV6-5 to TRBJ2-5, with TRBD2 as a possible D gene (5 bases). The better agreement between TRBJ2-7 and the DNA end casts doubt on the J call. Germline lookup yields CDR1 MNHEY and CDR2 SVGAGI. The CDR3 is made up of 13 amino acids. CDR3 in amino acids: CASSRSGIDEQYF. In DNA form, the CDR3 reads TGTGCCAGCAGTCGTTCCGGGATTGACGAGCAGTACTTC.

This clone has a handful of counts. The rearrangement links TRBV28 to TRBJ2-5, with 7 bases aligning to TRBD1. This CDR3 has 16 residues. The junction had 7 bases not matched to a gene; V was cut back by 1 base and J by 2 bases. Looked up from germline, CDR1 is MDHEN and CDR2 is SYDVKM. The DNA for the CDR3 is TGTGCCAGCAGTTTATTAGGGTTGGGACAGCAAGAGACCCAGTACTTC. This codes for CASSLLGLGQQETQYF.